This T cell receptor (beta chain) is from a study of long-term antiretroviral therapy in people with HIV. A v3.0 immunoSEQ assay was performed at survey level. The table came from immunoSEQ multiplex PCR; TCRdb's copy has only in-frame clones and leaves some out. In the table there are approximately 27,000 clones, over 75% of which are singletons. CDR1 is SGDLS and CDR2 is YYNGEE in the germline V gene. This CDR3 has 15 residues. V gave up 1 base and J gave up 5 bases; unmatched junction bases: 2. This clone was counted only a few times. The clonotype originates from a woman aged 40 to 50 with HIV. The chain recombines TRBV9 with TRBJ2-4; TRBD2 matches 11 bases. Sequenced here: unsorted PBMCs, sampled around 5 years after starting antiretroviral therapy. The CDR3 protein is CASSVSSGGQNIQYF. CDR3 nucleotides: TGTGCCAGCAGCGTATCTAGCGGGGGGCAAAACATTCAGTACTTC.